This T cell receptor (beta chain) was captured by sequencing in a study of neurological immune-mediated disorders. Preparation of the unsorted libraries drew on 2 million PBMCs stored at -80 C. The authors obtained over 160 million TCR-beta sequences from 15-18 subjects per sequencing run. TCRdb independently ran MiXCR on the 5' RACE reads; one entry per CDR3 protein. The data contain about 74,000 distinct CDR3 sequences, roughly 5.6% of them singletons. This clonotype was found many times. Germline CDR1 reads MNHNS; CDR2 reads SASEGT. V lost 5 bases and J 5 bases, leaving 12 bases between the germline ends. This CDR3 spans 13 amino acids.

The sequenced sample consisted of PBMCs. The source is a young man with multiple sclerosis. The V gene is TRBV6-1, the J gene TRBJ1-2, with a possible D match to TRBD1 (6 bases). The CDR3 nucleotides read TGTGCCAGCAGTCACCAGGGGAAATATGGCTACACCTTC. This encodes CASSHQGKYGYTF.